This passage covers 30 T cell receptor beta chains from one sample sequenced in a study of early T cells in non-severe SARS-CoV-2 infection. TCRdb redid the calling of the 5' RACE reads with MiXCR, one entry per CDR3 protein. The profile shows more than 60,000 distinct CDR3 sequences, less than 5.5% of them singletons. The source material was whole blood. All receptors derive from an adult who was a healthcare worker with PCR-confirmed SARS-CoV-2 infection or an uninfected control (not recorded which).

This clonotype was detected ten times or more. The chain joins TRBV11-2 to TRBJ1-5; no clear D. V was shortened by 0 bases and J by 0 bases, with 6 bases between the two germline ends. The CDR3 extends over 15 amino acids. Germline CDR1 reads SGHAT; CDR2 reads FQNNGV. The CDR3 nucleotides are TGTGCCAGCAGCTTAGAAGGCAGTAGCAATCAGCCCCAGCATTTT. Translation: CASSLEGSSNQPQHF.

This clonotype was seen ten or more times. This chain uses TRBV29-1 with TRBJ1-2; possible D gene TRBD1, 6 bases. There are 13 residues in the CDR3. CDR1 SQVTM and CDR2 ANQGSEA come from the germline V gene. V was cut by 4 bases and J by 5 bases, with 14 bases left in between. CDR3: CSVGRGLKYGYTF. For the CDR3, the DNA is TGCAGCGTTGGCAGGGGATTAAAGTATGGCTACACCTTC. Full variable domain (missing parts from reference TRBV29-1 and TRBJ1-2): SAVISQKPSRDICQRGTSLTIQCQVDSQVTMMFWYRQQPGQSLTLIATANQGSEATYESGFVIDKFPISRPNLTFSTLTVSNMSPEDSSIYLCSVGRGLKYGYTFGSGTRLTVV.

This clonotype was seen many times. J is TRBJ2-2 and V is TRBV6-2 or TRBV6-3; a possible D gene is TRBD1 (6 bases). Germline values: CDR1 MNHEY, CDR2 SVGEGT. Trimming removed 2 bases from V and 4 bases from J, with 11 bases in between. This CDR3 has 15 residues. CDR3 in amino acids: CASSYIRTVTGELFF. For the CDR3, the DNA is TGTGCCAGCAGTTACATACGGACAGTCACCGGGGAGCTGTTTTTT.

This clonotype was seen a few times. This chain uses TRBV25-1 with TRBJ2-7; D uncertain. Per germline, CDR1 MGHDK and CDR2 SYGVNS. The CDR3 is made up of 13 amino acids. Deletions cut 6 bases from V and 3 bases from J, with 12 bases between. The CDR3 reads CASRKGSIYEQYF. The CDR3 DNA sequence: TGTGCCAGCAGAAAAGGGTCAATCTACGAGCAGTACTTC.

The chain recombines TRBV7-8 with TRBJ2-2, with 8 bases that match TRBD2. The CDR3 runs to 18 residues. Germline loops: CDR1 SGHVS, CDR2 FQNEAQ. Germline trimming cut 0 bases from V and 4 bases from J; bases unmatched to any gene: 10. CDR3 nucleotide sequence: TGTGCCAGCAGCTTAGCGCGGATCGGGACTAGAGGCACCGGGGAGCTGTTTTTT. It yields the protein CASSLARIGTRGTGELFF.

This clonotype was recorded at least ten times. The rearrangement joins TRBV6-2 or TRBV6-3 to TRBJ2-2; 7 nucleotides match TRBD1. The CDR3 loop spans 14 amino acids. Germline assignment: CDR1 MNHEY and CDR2 SVGEGT. The V gene end was trimmed by 5 bases and the J gene end by 7 bases; junction bases not matched to a gene: 7. CDR3 nucleotides: TGTGCCAGCAGTCAAGGGGGCGTCGGCGGGGAGCTGTTTTTT. Encoded protein: CASSQGGVGGELFF.

This clonotype was counted many times. The chain uses TRBV7-2 and TRBJ1-2, with 7 bases that match TRBD1. CDR3 size: 15 residues. In germline, CDR1 is SGHTA, CDR2 FQGNSA. The V gene end was trimmed by 4 bases and the J gene end by 3 bases; junction bases not matched to a gene: 8. CDR3 amino acids: CASSWSGGRDYGYTF. CDR3 coding DNA: TGTGCCAGCAGCTGGTCAGGGGGTAGGGACTATGGCTACACCTTC.

This clonotype was found a few times. This rearrangement joins TRBV20-1 to TRBJ2-3, with 8 nucleotides matching TRBD1. Germline V gene data show CDR1 as DFQATT and CDR2 as SNEGSKA (reference sequence). Trimming took 3 bases from V and 4 from J; bases not matched to a gene: 6. The CDR3 spans 14 residues. CDR3 sequence (DNA): TGCAGTGCTAGGTCAGGGGGCGCGGCAGATACGCAGTATTTT. Amino acid sequence: CSARSGGAADTQYF.

There are many counts of this clonotype. The V and J genes are TRBV5-1 and TRBJ2-1; 10 bases are shared with TRBD2. Germline CDR1 and CDR2: SGHRS and YFSETQ. Trimming removed 0 bases from V and 8 bases from J; junction bases left unmatched: 5. The CDR3 extends over 15 amino acids. The DNA of the CDR3 is TGCGCCAGCAGCTTGGTAGCGGGGGGTGCCGATGAGCAGTTCTTC. Residues: CASSLVAGGADEQFF.

A note on this clonotype: A much larger clone differs by one base, so this may be a read error. This chain connects TRBV10-3 to TRBJ2-3; TRBD1 aligns across 8 bases. This CDR3 contains 15 residues. Germline CDR1 reads ENHRY; CDR2 reads SYGVKD. In DNA, the CDR3 is TGTGCCGTCAGCCTCCGGGACAGGAGCACAGATACGCAGTATTTT. Translation gives CAVSLRDRSTDTQYF.

This chain links TRBV9 with TRBJ2-1; 11 bases align to TRBD2. V trimming: 2 bases; J trimming: 5 bases; junction bases outside the gene matches: 6. The CDR3 sequence is 16 residues long. The germline V gene has CDR1 SGDLS and CDR2 YYNGEE. The CDR3 here is CASSVLAGGTNNEQFF. The DNA for the CDR3 is TGTGCCAGCAGCGTCCTAGCGGGGGGCACCAACAATGAGCAGTTCTTC. Variable domain in full (rest from reference TRBV9 and TRBJ2-1): DSGVTQTPKHLITATGQRVTLRCSPRSGDLSVYWYQQSLDQGLQFLIQYYNGEERAKGNILERFSAQQFPDLHSELNLSSLELGDSALYFCASSVLAGGTNNEQFFGPGTRLTVL.

In this sample, this clonotype turned up many times. The chain links TRBV20-1 to TRBJ2-1; D call uncertain. V dropped 2 bases and J dropped 8 bases, with 10 bases sitting between them. The V gene's germline CDR1 is DFQATT and CDR2 SNEGSKA (reference sequence). CDR3 length equals 12 residues. The CDR3 is CSARNFGHEQFF. The CDR3, as DNA: TGCAGTGCTAGAAACTTCGGGCATGAGCAGTTCTTC.

This clonotype was seen ten or more times. This rearrangement joins TRBV18 to TRBJ1-4; TRBD1 matches at 7 bases. Germline-derived CDR1 and CDR2 are KGHSH and LQKENI. V lost 4 bases to trimming and J lost 5 bases; unmatched junction nucleotides: 1. This CDR3 contains 13 residues. The CDR3 spells CASSQGANEKLFF. DNA for the CDR3: TGTGCCAGCTCACAGGGGGCGAATGAAAAACTGTTTTTT.

In its sample, this clonotype was seen a few times. The chain combines TRBV7-2 with TRBJ2-7, with TRBD2 matching over 13 bases. CDR3 length equals 16 residues. The V gene's germline CDR1 is SGHTA and CDR2 FQGNSA. The V segment lost 1 base and the J segment 6 bases; nucleotides outside the gene matches: 6. The CDR3 DNA reads as TGTGCCAGCAGCTTAGGGCTACTAGCGGGAGGGGCCGAGCAGTACTTC. Translation: CASSLGLLAGGAEQYF.

This chain joins TRBV7-9 and TRBJ1-3; maybe TRBD1 (5 bases). This CDR3 region has 14 residues. V lost 5 bases to trimming and J lost 1 base, with 9 bases between them. Germline assignment: CDR1 SEHNR and CDR2 FQNEAQ (reference sequence). For the CDR3, the DNA is TGTGCCAGCAGCCGGGGCAGTTCTGGAAACACCATATATTTT. This codes for CASSRGSSGNTIYF.

This clonotype has at least ten counts. This rearrangement joins TRBV19 to TRBJ1-1; 9 nucleotides match TRBD1. The CDR3 has 14 amino acids. V trimming: 4 bases; J trimming: 5 bases; junction bases outside the gene matches: 5. Germline V lookup: CDR1 LNHDA, CDR2 SQIVND (reference sequence). The chain's CDR3 is CASSRQGVFTEAFF. CDR3 nucleotides: TGTGCCAGTAGTAGACAGGGGGTGTTTACTGAAGCTTTCTTT.

This clonotype was detected ten times or more. The rearrangement links TRBV27 to TRBJ2-1; D not certain. Trimming removed 6 bases from V and 2 bases from J, with 17 bases in between. This CDR3 has 16 residues. In germline, CDR1 is MNHEY, CDR2 SMNVEV (reference sequence). CDR3 bases: TGTGCCAGCAGCAGTTTAATGGCCCACCCCTACAATGAGCAGTTCTTC. Encoded protein: CASSSLMAHPYNEQFF.

This clonotype has a count of ten or more. The chain employs TRBV6-5 and TRBJ2-1; TRBD2 aligns across 11 bases. This CDR3 is 15 amino acids long. Germline-derived CDR1 and CDR2 are MNHEY and SVGAGI. V was clipped by 6 bases and J by 6 bases; unmatched bases: 7. CDR3 DNA: TGTGCCAGCAGCCTTTTAGCGGGAGGGGGCAATGAGCAGTTCTTC. This sequence encodes CASSLLAGGGNEQFF.

This clonotype was seen a handful of times. This rearrangement joins TRBV2 to TRBJ2-1; 13 bases map to TRBD2. Germline V gene lookup returns CDR1 SNHLY and CDR2 FYNNEI. The ends lost 7 bases at V and 10 bases at J; junction bases unmatched: 7. This CDR3 region has 14 residues. The CDR3 region has the DNA TGTGCCAGCACCACTAGCGGGAGGGCCCGCGAGCAGTTCTTC. Its translation is CASTTSGRAREQFF.

This clonotype was seen a handful of times. The V gene is TRBV12-3 or TRBV12-4, the J gene TRBJ1-1, with D possibly TRBD1 on 6 matching bases. This CDR3 is built from 14 residues. V was shortened by 4 bases and J by 2 bases, with 11 bases between the two germline ends. CDR3 residues: CASSSWGANTEAFF. The DNA of the CDR3 is TGTGCCAGCAGTTCTTGGGGGGCAAACACTGAAGCTTTCTTT.

The V and J genes are TRBV5-5 and TRBJ2-7, with TRBD2 matching over 9 bases. The V gene end was trimmed by 2 bases and the J gene end by 0 bases; junction bases not matched to a gene: 3. The V gene's germline CDR1 is SGHKS and CDR2 YYEKEE (reference sequence). The CDR3 consists of 15 residues. The CDR3 bases are TGTGCCAGCAGCTTTCTAGCGGGGCCCTCCTACGAGCAGTACTTC. Amino acids: CASSFLAGPSYEQYF. The whole variable domain, remainder taken from reference TRBV5-5 and TRBJ2-7, is DAGVTQSPTHLIKTRGQQVTLRCSPISGHKSVSWYQQVLGQGPQFIFQYYEKEERGRGNFPDRFSARQFPNYSSELNVNALLLGDSALYLCASSFLAGPSYEQYFGPGTRLTVT.

This clonotype was observed at least ten times. The chain has TRBV3-1 and TRBJ1-1, with D possibly matching TRBD1 (5 bases). The CDR3 is 12 residues long. Trimming took 3 bases from V and 4 from J, leaving 6 bases between them. The germline V gene has CDR1 LGHDT and CDR2 YNNKEL (reference sequence). Written as DNA, the CDR3 is TGTGCCAGCAGCCAGGGACGCACTGAAGCTTTCTTT. Amino acids: CASSQGRTEAFF.

This clonotype was observed at least ten times. The chain recombines TRBV10-1 with TRBJ1-1, with D unresolved. CDR1 and CDR2 from the germline V gene are WNHNN and SYGVQD (reference sequence). V lost 4 bases, J lost 3 bases, and 12 bases lay in between. CDR3 length: 14 residues. The CDR3: CASSVNRADTEAFF. The CDR3 DNA sequence: TGCGCCAGCAGTGTCAACCGGGCAGACACTGAAGCTTTCTTT.

This chain joins TRBV12-3 or TRBV12-4 and TRBJ1-1; 9 bases are shared with TRBD1. The CDR3 loop spans 14 amino acids. Trimming took 3 bases from V and 11 from J; bases not matched to a gene: 10. CDR3 in amino acids: CASSLVGTGRNAFF. In nucleotides, the CDR3 is TGTGCCAGCAGTTTGGTTGGGACAGGGCGAAACGCTTTCTTT.

This clonotype was observed many times. The chain has TRBV7-9 and TRBJ2-4, with 10 bases matching TRBD1. V was pared by 4 bases and J by 3 bases, with 6 bases of the junction left unmatched. The CDR3 runs to 16 residues. Germline V gene data show CDR1 as SEHNR and CDR2 as FQNEAQ (reference sequence). The CDR3 is CASSSRQGANKNIQYF. The CDR3 DNA reads TGTGCCAGCAGCTCCAGACAGGGGGCTAACAAAAACATTCAGTACTTC.

This clonotype came up many times. The J gene is TRBJ1-2, the V gene TRBV6-1; 9 nucleotides align to TRBD1. The CDR3 has 13 amino acids. Germline assignment: CDR1 MNHNS and CDR2 SASEGT. V lost 6 bases to trimming and J lost 8 bases; unmatched junction nucleotides: 7. The CDR3 bases are TGTGCCAGCAGCGATGGGGACAGGGTCGGCTACACCTTC. This codes for CASSDGDRVGYTF.

The sample holds many counts of this clonotype. The rearrangement links TRBV10-3 to TRBJ2-7, with TRBD1 matching over 7 bases. This CDR3 has 14 residues. With V trimmed by 8 bases and J by 9 bases, 16 bases remained unmatched. The germline CDR1 and CDR2 sequences are ENHRY and SYGVKD. The CDR3 reads CAIPRGQEWERQYF. CDR3 nucleotides: TGTGCCATCCCCAGAGGACAGGAATGGGAGCGGCAGTACTTC.

This clonotype was observed at least ten times. This chain uses TRBV6-2 or TRBV6-3 with TRBJ1-2; 7 bases align to TRBD1. V shed 5 bases and J 0 bases; nucleotides not matched to a gene: 12. Germline CDR1 and CDR2: MNHEY and SVGEGT. The CDR3 totals 17 residues. For the CDR3, the DNA is TGTGCCAGCAGTACGTCTCAGACAGGGATGGCTAACTATGGCTACACCTTC. Its translation: CASSTSQTGMANYGYTF.

A remark on this clonotype: Possible read error: a much larger clone is one base away. The chain combines TRBV7-9 with TRBJ1-1; possibly TRBD1 for D (5 bases). V lost 6 bases to trimming and J lost 5 bases, with 16 bases between them. Germline CDR1 SEHNR, CDR2 FQNEAQ (reference sequence). The CDR3 spans 14 residues. For the CDR3, the DNA is TGTGCCAGCAGTTTACGGGGCGGTCAGACTGAAGCTTTCTTT. Translated: CASSLRGGQTEAFF.

This clonotype was detected ten times or more. The rearrangement joins TRBV11-2 to TRBJ1-5; D may be TRBD1 (6 bases). Deletions cut 5 bases from V and 3 bases from J, with 14 bases between. Germline V gene data show CDR1 as SGHAT and CDR2 as FQNNGV. The CDR3 consists of 15 residues. Here the CDR3 DNA reads TGTGCCAGCAGCCAATTAGCAGGGGCCAATCAGCCCCAGCATTTT. Its translation is CASSQLAGANQPQHF.